The 7 T cell receptor beta chains given below trace back to one sample, sequenced in a study of cytomegalovirus exposure and HLA in healthy donors (dated by TCRdb to between 2016 and 2019). Libraries came from the immunoSEQ multiplex PCR assay. The multiplex PCR relied on a mix of 60 forward primers for TCR Vbeta segments and 13 reverse primers for TCR Jbeta segments. Not all clones reach the TCRdb copy of this immuneACCESS table, which keeps in-frame sequences only. Checked studies attribute under half of the gap to unresolved V genes and leave the rest unexplained. The sample table shows 150,000 or so clones, and around four fifths are seen once. About 1.3% of the sample rests with the top ten. Sequenced sample: PBMCs. The receptors stem from a man aged 25 to 40 in good health and CMV-seronegative.

This chain uses TRBV13 with TRBJ2-2, with a tentative D call TRBD1 (6 bases). Trimming took off 6 bases at V and 5 bases at J, with 25 bases between the two ends. Germline CDR1 PRHDT, CDR2 FYEKMQ (reference sequence). This CDR3 is built from 18 residues. The CDR3 nucleotides are TGTGCCAGCAGTCCAAGAGTCGGTCAGGGGAAAGGTACCGGGGAGCTGTTTTTT. Its protein product is CASSPRVGQGKGTGELFF. Drawing the rest from reference TRBV13 and TRBJ2-2, the complete variable domain is AAGVIQSPRHLIKEKRETATLKCYPIPRHDTVYWYQQGPGQDPQFLISFYEKMQSDKGSIPDRFSAQQFSDYHSELNMSSLELGDSALYFCASSPRVGQGKGTGELFFGEGSRLTVL.

V gene TRBV5-1 combines with J gene TRBJ2-7; 10 nucleotides align to TRBD2. CDR1 and CDR2 (germline): SGHRS, YFSETQ. V shed 1 base and J 0 bases; nucleotides not matched to a gene: 4. The CDR3 runs 16 residues. CDR3 loop: CASSLTSGASSYEQYF. The CDR3 DNA sequence: TGCGCCAGCAGCTTGACTAGCGGGGCTAGCTCCTACGAGCAGTACTTC.

The chain couples TRBV11-2 to TRBJ2-1, with 7 nucleotides matching TRBD2. V gave up 3 bases and J gave up 8 bases; unmatched junction bases: 1. Germline V gene lookup returns CDR1 SGHAT and CDR2 FQNNGV. The CDR3 is 12 amino acids. The CDR3 nucleotides are TGTGCCAGCAGCTTGACTAGCCATGAGCAGTTCTTC. It translates to CASSLTSHEQFF.

V usage is TRBV5-4 and J usage is TRBJ2-1; 12 nucleotides match TRBD2. The length of the CDR3 is 16 residues. Germline CDR1 and CDR2: SGHNT and YYREEE (reference sequence). Unmatched junction bases numbered 4, after V lost 0 bases and J lost 6 bases. Here the CDR3 reads CASSLGLAGGINEQFF. The CDR3 nucleotides read TGTGCCAGCAGCTTGGGGCTAGCGGGAGGGATCAATGAGCAGTTCTTC.

A word on this clone: At one end the junction does not follow the germline gene, possibly because of a read error. This chain connects TRBV7-9 to TRBJ1-4; the D is unclear. This CDR3 spans 14 amino acids. Germline V CDR1 and CDR2: SEHNR, FQNEAQ (reference sequence). This CDR3 is CSSSLEALAEKLFF. The CDR3 DNA reads TGTTCCAGCAGCTTAGAAGCCCTTGCTGAAAAACTGTTTTTT.

This rearrangement joins TRBV19 to TRBJ2-7; 14 bases are a match to TRBD2. This CDR3 contains 16 residues. CDR1 LNHDA and CDR2 SQIVND come from the germline V gene (reference sequence). Losses at the gene ends were 4 bases for V and 5 bases for J; bases not matched to a gene: 7. CDR3 loop: CASSTGTSGSFDEQYF. In nucleotides, the CDR3 is TGTGCCAGTAGTACAGGGACTAGCGGGAGTTTCGACGAGCAGTACTTC. The whole variable domain, filled in from reference TRBV19 and TRBJ2-7, reads DGGITQSPKYLFRKEGQNVTLSCEQNLNHDAMYWYRQDPGQGLRLIYYSQIVNDFQKGDIAEGYSVSREKKESFPLTVTSAQKNPTAFYLCASSTGTSGSFDEQYFGPGTRLTVT.

The J gene is TRBJ1-1, the V gene TRBV28; TRBD1 matches at 9 bases. V shed 5 bases, J shed 5 bases, and the junction held 9 bases outside the gene matches. The germline V gene encodes CDR1 MDHEN and CDR2 SYDVKM. The CDR3 covers 15 residues. The CDR3 spells CASSLIQGAGTEAFF. For the CDR3, the DNA is TGTGCCAGCAGTCTGATACAGGGGGCAGGAACTGAAGCTTTCTTT.